These 3 T cell receptor beta chains were all obtained from the same sample, sequenced in a study of T cells after posttransplantation cyclophosphamide. This table comes from immunoSEQ multiplex PCR, and its TCRdb copy is limited to in-frame clones, with some not included. The sample was found to contain about 30,000 clones, and every one recurs. Sequenced input: PBMCs. The source is a woman aged 60-70 years in good health, CMV-negative, and a related stem cell transplant donor.

This clone has ten or more counts. This chain joins TRBV6-4 and TRBJ2-7; 11 positions match TRBD2. The J segment lost 3 bases and the V segment lost 9 bases, leaving 13 bases of the junction unmatched. The CDR3 has 16 residues. Germline CDR1 reads MRHNA; CDR2 reads SNTAGT. CDR3 bases: TGTGCCAGGCGCCAAGATACTAGCGGGAGAAACTACGAGCAGTACTTC. As protein: CARRQDTSGRNYEQYF.

A few counts support this clone. The J gene is TRBJ1-5, the V gene TRBV27; maybe TRBD1 (6 bases). The CDR3 consists of 16 residues. V shed 6 bases and J shed 0 bases, with 15 bases lying between them. Germline V gene data show CDR1 as MNHEY and CDR2 as SMNVEV (reference sequence). The CDR3, as DNA: TGTGCCAGCAGGTTGATGGGGGCTTATAGCAATCAGCCCCAGCATTTT. Translated: CASRLMGAYSNQPQHF.

A few counts support this clone. The chain combines TRBV24-1 with TRBJ2-5, with D possibly TRBD2 on 7 matching bases. CDR1 is KGHDR, CDR2 SFDVKD, per germline. This CDR3 contains 16 residues. Trimming cost V 5 bases and J 5 bases, with 20 bases left between them. CDR3 protein: CATSAVGGAQRETQYF. The CDR3 nucleotides read TGTGCCACCAGTGCTGTTGGGGGGGCTCAGAGGGAGACCCAGTACTTC.